These T cell receptor beta chains were read from a single sample in a study of cytomegalovirus exposure and HLA in healthy donors. The assay was immunoSEQ multiplex PCR, and TCRdb's table has in-frame clones only and misses some. The sample lists 160,000 or so clones, around 80% occurring once. The sample comprised PBMCs. Receptor source: a male donor in good health and CMV-seronegative. Both conserved end residues are part of each CDR3. D genes are given only for firm matches. The listing skips clone size in some rows; elsewhere it reads once, few, many or a size class.

d_call: -; j_call: TRBJ1-4; clone_size: -; v_call: TRBV19; cdr3_nt: TGTGCCAGTAGTATAATTGAGGGCATAGCAACTAATGAAAAACTGTTTTTT; cdr3_aa: CASSIIEGIATNEKLFF
d_call: -; j_call: TRBJ1-1; clone_size: once; v_call: TRBV27; cdr3_nt: TGTGCCAGCAGTTTAGGTGGGGGGAGGGCCACTGAAGCTTTCTTT; cdr3_aa: CASSLGGGRATEAFF
d_call: -; j_call: TRBJ2-1; clone_size: -; v_call: TRBV4-2; cdr3_nt: TGTGCCAGCAGCCTACGGAAAGCGGAGGATGAGCAGTTCTTC; cdr3_aa: CASSLRKAEDEQFF
d_call: TRBD1; j_call: TRBJ1-5; clone_size: -; v_call: TRBV28; cdr3_nt: TGTGCCAGCATTGACAGGGGCCGGCAGCCCCAGCATTTT; cdr3_aa: CASIDRGRQPQHF
d_call: TRBD1; j_call: TRBJ1-2; clone_size: -; v_call: TRBV5-1; cdr3_nt: TGCGCCAGCAGCTCGCCGACAGGGGCTAACTATGGCTACACCTTC; cdr3_aa: CASSSPTGANYGYTF
d_call: TRBD1; j_call: TRBJ2-2; clone_size: few; v_call: TRBV7-9; cdr3_nt: TGTGCCAGCAGTTCACGGACAGGGATCTCAATTTCGTCCGGGGAGCTGTTTTTT; cdr3_aa: CASSSRTGISISSGELFF
d_call: -; j_call: TRBJ2-7; clone_size: -; v_call: TRBV27; cdr3_nt: TGTGCCAGCAGTCCACGGGGTAGTGGTGACGAGCAGTACTTC; cdr3_aa: CASSPRGSGDEQYF
d_call: -; j_call: TRBJ2-7; clone_size: -; v_call: TRBV13; cdr3_nt: TGTGCCAGCAGCTTAGGGCAGGGCTACGAGCAGTACTTC; cdr3_aa: CASSLGQGYEQYF
d_call: -; j_call: TRBJ2-1; clone_size: -; v_call: TRBV13; cdr3_nt: TGTGCCAGCAGCTCCAGGGTCTCCGGCAATGAGCAGTTCTTC; cdr3_aa: CASSSRVSGNEQFF
d_call: -; j_call: TRBJ2-1; clone_size: -; v_call: TRBV18; cdr3_nt: TGTGCCAGCTCACCGATGGGACTCCTGGGCAATGAGCAGTTCTTC; cdr3_aa: CASSPMGLLGNEQFF
d_call: TRBD1; j_call: TRBJ1-3; clone_size: -; v_call: TRBV19; cdr3_nt: TGTGCCAGTAGTTCACAGGGGATAAGAAACACCATATATTTT; cdr3_aa: CASSSQGIRNTIYF
d_call: TRBD1; j_call: TRBJ1-2; clone_size: few; v_call: TRBV7-9; cdr3_nt: TGTGCCAGCAGCTTAGGACAGGGAGACGGCTACACCTTC; cdr3_aa: CASSLGQGDGYTF
d_call: TRBD2; j_call: TRBJ2-3; clone_size: -; v_call: TRBV4-1; cdr3_nt: TGCGCCAGCAGCCCTAGCGGCGCTAGCACAGATACGCAGTATTTT; cdr3_aa: CASSPSGASTDTQYF
d_call: TRBD1; j_call: TRBJ2-1; clone_size: -; v_call: TRBV9; cdr3_nt: TGTGCCAGCAGCGCCCACCCGACAGGGGGAAAAAACAATGAGCAGTTCTTC; cdr3_aa: CASSAHPTGGKNNEQFF
d_call: -; j_call: TRBJ1-5; clone_size: -; v_call: TRBV2; cdr3_nt: TGTGCCAGCAGCAACAGGGTTTTAAGCAATCAGCCCCAGCATTTT; cdr3_aa: CASSNRVLSNQPQHF
d_call: -; j_call: TRBJ1-2; clone_size: -; v_call: TRBV6-1; cdr3_nt: TGTGCCAGCAGTGGGACGGACAGCTATGGCTACACCTTC; cdr3_aa: CASSGTDSYGYTF
d_call: TRBD1; j_call: TRBJ1-2; clone_size: few; v_call: TRBV7-2; cdr3_nt: TGTGCCAGCAGCTTAGTGACAGGGTATGGCTACACCTTC; cdr3_aa: CASSLVTGYGYTF
d_call: TRBD1; j_call: TRBJ1-1; clone_size: once; v_call: TRBV6-5; cdr3_nt: TGTGCCAGCAGTTCGGTATTAACAGGGGTAAACACTGAAGCTTTCTTT; cdr3_aa: CASSSVLTGVNTEAFF
d_call: -; j_call: TRBJ2-7; clone_size: -; v_call: TRBV7-8; cdr3_nt: TGTGCCAGCAGCCGACCCGCGGGGGCGAGGATATCCTACGAGCAGTACTTC; cdr3_aa: CASSRPAGARISYEQYF
d_call: TRBD2; j_call: TRBJ2-1; clone_size: -; v_call: TRBV9; cdr3_nt: TGTGCCAGCAGCGTAGACGGCCCACTAGCGGAGCAGTTCTTC; cdr3_aa: CASSVDGPLAEQFF
d_call: TRBD2; j_call: TRBJ2-5; clone_size: -; v_call: TRBV4-1; cdr3_nt: TGCGCCAGCAGCCAAGAGGTAGCGGGGGGGCCGGGGGAGACCCAGTACTTC; cdr3_aa: CASSQEVAGGPGETQYF
d_call: TRBD1; j_call: TRBJ1-2; clone_size: -; v_call: TRBV6-4; cdr3_nt: TGTGCCAGCAGTGACTCGACAGGGGGTGGCTACACCTTC; cdr3_aa: CASSDSTGGGYTF
d_call: TRBD1; j_call: TRBJ2-1; clone_size: -; v_call: TRBV6-5; cdr3_nt: TGTGCCAGCAGTTACGGGACAGGATACAATGAGCAGTTCTTC; cdr3_aa: CASSYGTGYNEQFF
d_call: -; j_call: TRBJ2-5; clone_size: -; v_call: TRBV7-6; cdr3_nt: TGTGCCAGCAGCCCCGGGACTCGGCTTTGGGAGACCCAGTACTTC; cdr3_aa: CASSPGTRLWETQYF
d_call: -; j_call: TRBJ2-1; clone_size: -; v_call: TRBV5-1; cdr3_nt: TGCGCCAGCAGCTGGGACTCTCCTTCCTACAATGAGCAGTTCTTC; cdr3_aa: CASSWDSPSYNEQFF
d_call: TRBD2; j_call: TRBJ2-1; clone_size: -; v_call: TRBV7-8; cdr3_nt: TGTGCCAGCAGCTTAAGGCTAGCGGGAGGGGATGAGCAGTTCTTC; cdr3_aa: CASSLRLAGGDEQFF
d_call: TRBD1; j_call: TRBJ1-5; clone_size: once; v_call: TRBV6-5; cdr3_nt: TGTGCCAGCAGTAGGGGGACAGATAGCAATCAGCCCCAGCATTTT; cdr3_aa: CASSRGTDSNQPQHF
d_call: -; j_call: TRBJ1-4; clone_size: once; v_call: TRBV10-3; cdr3_nt: TGTGCCATCAGTGGAGGGTATGGTGAAAAACTGTTTTTT; cdr3_aa: CAISGGYGEKLFF
d_call: TRBD2; j_call: TRBJ2-2; clone_size: -; v_call: TRBV5-4; cdr3_nt: TGTGCCAGCAGCTTGGAACGGGGAGCGGGGGGGCCCTACACCGGGGAGCTGTTTTTT; cdr3_aa: CASSLERGAGGPYTGELFF